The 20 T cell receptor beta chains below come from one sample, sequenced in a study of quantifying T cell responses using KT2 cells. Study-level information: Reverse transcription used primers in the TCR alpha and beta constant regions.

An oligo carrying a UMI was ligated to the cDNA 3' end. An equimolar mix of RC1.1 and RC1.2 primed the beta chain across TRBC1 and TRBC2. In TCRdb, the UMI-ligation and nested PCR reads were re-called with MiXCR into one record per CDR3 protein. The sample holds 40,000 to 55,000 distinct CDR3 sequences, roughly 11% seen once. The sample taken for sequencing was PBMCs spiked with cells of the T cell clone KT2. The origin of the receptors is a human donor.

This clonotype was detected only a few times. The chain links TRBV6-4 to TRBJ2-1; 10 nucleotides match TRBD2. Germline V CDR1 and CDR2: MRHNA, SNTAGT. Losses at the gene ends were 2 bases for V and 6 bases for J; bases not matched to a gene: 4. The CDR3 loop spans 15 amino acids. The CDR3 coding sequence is TGTGCCAGCAGTGACAGGTCTAGCGGGGGCAATGAGCAGTTCTTC. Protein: CASSDRSSGGNEQFF.

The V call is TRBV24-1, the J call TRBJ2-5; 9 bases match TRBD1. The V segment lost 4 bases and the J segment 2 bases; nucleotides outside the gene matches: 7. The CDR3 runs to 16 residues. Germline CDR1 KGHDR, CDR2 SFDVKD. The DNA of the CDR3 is TGTGCCACCAGTGACGACAGGGGGACCATTCAAGAGACCCAGTACTTC. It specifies CATSDDRGTIQETQYF.

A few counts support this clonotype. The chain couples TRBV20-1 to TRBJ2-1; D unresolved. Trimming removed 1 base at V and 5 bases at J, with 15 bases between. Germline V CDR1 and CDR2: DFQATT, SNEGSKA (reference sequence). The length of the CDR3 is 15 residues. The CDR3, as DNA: TGCAGTGCTAGAGTGACTTTTTTGGTCCACAATGAGCAGTTCTTC. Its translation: CSARVTFLVHNEQFF.

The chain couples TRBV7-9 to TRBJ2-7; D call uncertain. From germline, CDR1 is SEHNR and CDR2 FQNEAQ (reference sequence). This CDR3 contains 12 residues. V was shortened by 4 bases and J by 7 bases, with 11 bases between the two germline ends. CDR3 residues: CASSSNLIEQYF. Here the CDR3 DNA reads TGTGCCAGCAGCTCTAACCTCATTGAGCAGTACTTC.

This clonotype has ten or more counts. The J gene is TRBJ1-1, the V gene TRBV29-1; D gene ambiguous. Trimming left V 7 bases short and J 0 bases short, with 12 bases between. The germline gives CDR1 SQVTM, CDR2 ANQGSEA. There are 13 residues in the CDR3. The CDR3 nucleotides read TGCAGCGCCGCGAAGGCAGTGAACACTGAAGCTTTCTTT. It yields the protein CSAAKAVNTEAFF. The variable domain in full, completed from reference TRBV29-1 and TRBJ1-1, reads SAVISQKPSRDICQRGTSLTIQCQVDSQVTMMFWYRQQPGQSLTLIATANQGSEATYESGFVIDKFPISRPNLTFSTLTVSNMSPEDSSIYLCSAAKAVNTEAFFGQGTRLTVV.

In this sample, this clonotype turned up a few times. DNA for the CDR3: TGTGCCAGCAGTTGGGTTAGGTTCGGCGGGAGGGCGGCTGAGCAGTTCTTC. This sequence encodes CASSWVRFGGRAAEQFF. The chain couples TRBV6-2 or TRBV6-3 to TRBJ2-1; 9 bases match TRBD2. J gave up 9 bases and V 4 bases, and 16 bases lay outside the gene matches. The CDR3 loop spans 17 amino acids. Germline lookup yields CDR1 MNHEY and CDR2 SVGEGT.

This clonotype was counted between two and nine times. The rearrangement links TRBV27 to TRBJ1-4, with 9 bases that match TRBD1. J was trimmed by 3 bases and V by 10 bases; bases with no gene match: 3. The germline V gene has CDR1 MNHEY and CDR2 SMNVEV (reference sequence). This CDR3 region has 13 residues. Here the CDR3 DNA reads TGTGCCACCAGACAGGGGGCTAATGAAAAACTGTTTTTT. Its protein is CATRQGANEKLFF. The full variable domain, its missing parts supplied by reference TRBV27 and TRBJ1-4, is EAQVTQNPRYLITVTGKKLTVTCSQNMNHEYMSWYRQDPGLGLRQIYYSMNVEVTDKGDVPEGYKVSRKEKRNFPLILESPSPNQTSLYFCATRQGANEKLFFGSGTQLSVL.

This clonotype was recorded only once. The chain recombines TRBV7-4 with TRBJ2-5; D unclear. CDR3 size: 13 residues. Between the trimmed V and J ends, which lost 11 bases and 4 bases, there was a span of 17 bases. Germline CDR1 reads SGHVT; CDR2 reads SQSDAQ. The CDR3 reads CAPVPSLSETQYF. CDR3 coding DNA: TGTGCCCCCGTCCCAAGTCTTTCAGAGACCCAGTACTTC.

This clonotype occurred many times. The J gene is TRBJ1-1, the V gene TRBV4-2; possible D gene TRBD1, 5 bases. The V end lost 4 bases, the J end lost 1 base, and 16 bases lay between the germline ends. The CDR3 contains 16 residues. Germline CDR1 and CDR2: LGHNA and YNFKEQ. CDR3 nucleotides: TGTGCCAGCAGCCCGGGCCAGGGCCCCACGAACACTGAAGCTTTCTTT. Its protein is CASSPGQGPTNTEAFF.

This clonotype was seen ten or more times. The CDR3 here is CASSLGLAGRSEQFF. Written as DNA, the CDR3 is TGTGCCAGCAGCCTCGGACTAGCGGGACGCAGTGAGCAGTTCTTC. The chain has TRBV2 and TRBJ2-1; TRBD2 matches at 12 bases. Germline CDR1 and CDR2: SNHLY and FYNNEI. Germline trimming cut 6 bases from V and 9 bases from J; bases unmatched to any gene: 9. CDR3 size: 15 residues.

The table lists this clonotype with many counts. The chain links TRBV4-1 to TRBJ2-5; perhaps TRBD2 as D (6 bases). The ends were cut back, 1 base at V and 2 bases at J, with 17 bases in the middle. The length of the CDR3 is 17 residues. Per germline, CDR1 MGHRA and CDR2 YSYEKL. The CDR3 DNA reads TGCGCCAGCAGCCAAGGGGGAGGTCGGAGGCGTCAAGAGACCCAGTACTTC. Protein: CASSQGGGRRRQETQYF.

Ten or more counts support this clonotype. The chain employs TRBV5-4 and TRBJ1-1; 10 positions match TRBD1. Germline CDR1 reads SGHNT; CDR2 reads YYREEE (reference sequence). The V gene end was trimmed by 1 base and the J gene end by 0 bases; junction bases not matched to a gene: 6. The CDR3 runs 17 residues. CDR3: CASSLPGQGLMNTEAFF. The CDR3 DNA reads TGTGCCAGCAGCTTGCCGGGACAGGGGCTTATGAACACTGAAGCTTTCTTT. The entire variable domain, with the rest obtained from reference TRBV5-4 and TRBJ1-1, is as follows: ETGVTQSPTHLIKTRGQQVTLRCSSQSGHNTVSWYQQALGQGPQFIFQYYREEENGRGNFPPRFSGLQFPNYSSELNVNALELDDSALYLCASSLPGQGLMNTEAFFGQGTRLTVV.

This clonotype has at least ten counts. The CDR3 nucleotides read TGTGCCAGCAGATCCCCCGGCCTTACCGGGGAGCTGTTTTTT. Translated: CASRSPGLTGELFF. The V call is TRBV12-3 or TRBV12-4, the J call TRBJ2-2; D not resolved. Trimming cost V 6 bases and J 5 bases, with 13 bases left between them. The CDR3 runs 14 residues.

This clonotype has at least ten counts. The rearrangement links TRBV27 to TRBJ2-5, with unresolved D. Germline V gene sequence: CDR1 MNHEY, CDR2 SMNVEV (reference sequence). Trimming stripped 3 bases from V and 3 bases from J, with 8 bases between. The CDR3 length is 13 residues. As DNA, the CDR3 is TGTGCCAGCAGTTTTGGTGGGAAAGAGACCCAGTACTTC. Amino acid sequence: CASSFGGKETQYF.

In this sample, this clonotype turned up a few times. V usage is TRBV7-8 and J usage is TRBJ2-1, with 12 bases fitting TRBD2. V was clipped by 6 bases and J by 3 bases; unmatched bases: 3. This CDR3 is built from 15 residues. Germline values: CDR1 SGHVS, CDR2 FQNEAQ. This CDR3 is CASSRLAGVYNEQFF. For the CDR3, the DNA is TGTGCCAGCAGTCGACTAGCGGGGGTCTACAATGAGCAGTTCTTC.

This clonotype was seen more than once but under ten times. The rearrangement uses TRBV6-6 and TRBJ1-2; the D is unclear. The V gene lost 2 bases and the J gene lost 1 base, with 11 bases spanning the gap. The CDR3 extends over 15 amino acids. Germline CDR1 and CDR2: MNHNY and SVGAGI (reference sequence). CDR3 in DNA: TGTGCCAGCAGTTACGGGCCAGCTAGTAACTATGGCTACACCTTC. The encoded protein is CASSYGPASNYGYTF.

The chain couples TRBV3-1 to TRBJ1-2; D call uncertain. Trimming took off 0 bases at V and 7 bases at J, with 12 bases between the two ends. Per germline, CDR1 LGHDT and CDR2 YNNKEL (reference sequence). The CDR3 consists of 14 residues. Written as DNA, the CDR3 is TGTGCCAGCAGCCAAGATTACAGTTTAAGTGGCTACACCTTC. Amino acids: CASSQDYSLSGYTF.

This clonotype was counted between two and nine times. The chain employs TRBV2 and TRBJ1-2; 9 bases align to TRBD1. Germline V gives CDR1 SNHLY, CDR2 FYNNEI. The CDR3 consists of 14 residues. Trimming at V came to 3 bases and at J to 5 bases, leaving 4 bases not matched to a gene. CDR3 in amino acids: CASSEDRGLYGYTF. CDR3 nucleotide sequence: TGTGCCAGCAGTGAGGACAGGGGACTTTATGGCTACACCTTC.

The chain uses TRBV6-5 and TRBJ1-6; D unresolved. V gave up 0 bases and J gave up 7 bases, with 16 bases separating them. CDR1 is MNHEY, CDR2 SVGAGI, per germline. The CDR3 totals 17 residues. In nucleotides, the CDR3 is TGTGCCAGCAGTTACTCGAGGGTGTATGGATCGAATTCACCCCTCCACTTT. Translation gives CASSYSRVYGSNSPLHF.

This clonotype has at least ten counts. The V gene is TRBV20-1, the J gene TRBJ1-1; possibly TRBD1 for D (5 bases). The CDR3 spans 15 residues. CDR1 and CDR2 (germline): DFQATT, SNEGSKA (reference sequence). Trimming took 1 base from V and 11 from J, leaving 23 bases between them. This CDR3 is CSARVGRDGGTAAFF. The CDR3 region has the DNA TGCAGTGCTAGAGTCGGGCGGGACGGAGGGACCGCGGCTTTCTTT.